These T cell receptor beta chains were read from a single sample in a study of shared clonotypes between healthy human individuals. The data were produced by immunoSEQ multiplex PCR, yet TCRdb's version contains in-frame clones alone and is incomplete. The sample consists of under 350,000 clones, more than 75% of them appearing once. The material sequenced was memory CD8+ T cells sorted from blood. Source of these receptors: a man younger than 30 in good health. Both conserved end residues are part of each CDR3. The order of the fields is V gene, clone size, J gene, D gene, CDR3 protein, CDR3 DNA. A D gene is named only where the DNA matches it firmly. The size of a clone is reported for some rows only, either as once, few or many, or as a class for expanded clones.

V: TRBV7-2
size: NA
J: TRBJ2-7
D: NA
CDR3: CASSLATGGRDEQYF
DNA: TGTGCCAGCAGCTTAGCGACTGGGGGGCGGGACGAGCAGTACTTC

V: TRBV5-1
size: NA
J: TRBJ2-1
D: NA
CDR3: CASSYTRLGEQFF
DNA: TGCGCCAGCAGCTACACACGGCTCGGTGAGCAGTTCTTC

V: TRBV2
size: NA
J: TRBJ2-3
D: TRBD2
CDR3: CASREASGGSLGTQYF
DNA: TGTGCCAGCCGCGAGGCGAGCGGGGGGTCCCTAGGTACGCAGTATTTT

V: TRBV10-3
size: NA
J: TRBJ1-3
D: TRBD1
CDR3: CATRTGSGNTIYF
DNA: TGTGCCACCAGGACAGGGAGCGGAAACACCATATATTTT

V: TRBV11-1
size: NA
J: TRBJ2-7
D: NA
CDR3: CASSLVGSAYEQYF
DNA: TGTGCCAGCAGCTTAGTCGGTTCGGCCTACGAGCAGTACTTC

V: TRBV10-1
size: NA
J: TRBJ2-7
D: NA
CDR3: CASRPEGGYEQYF
DNA: TGCGCCAGCAGACCTGAGGGGGGGTACGAGCAGTACTTC

V: TRBV7-6
size: NA
J: TRBJ2-3
D: NA
CDR3: CASSLRRTDTQYF
DNA: TGTGCCAGCAGCTTACGCCGGACAGATACGCAGTATTTT

V: TRBV18
size: NA
J: TRBJ1-4
D: NA
CDR3: CASSPPDAALGEKLFF
DNA: TGTGCCAGCTCACCACCGGATGCAGCCCTAGGGGAAAAACTGTTTTTT

V: TRBV2
size: NA
J: TRBJ1-1
D: NA
CDR3: CAILGGGPAPEAFF
DNA: TGTGCCATTCTGGGGGGAGGACCGGCCCCTGAAGCTTTCTTT

V: TRBV4-1
size: NA
J: TRBJ2-7
D: NA
CDR3: CASSQDSSGYEQYF
DNA: TGCGCCAGCAGCCAAGATTCATCGGGCTACGAGCAGTACTTC

V: TRBV7-9
size: NA
J: TRBJ2-7
D: NA
CDR3: CASSLAGFEQYF
DNA: TGTGCCAGCAGCTTAGCCGGTTTCGAGCAGTACTTC

V: TRBV6-5
size: few
J: TRBJ1-1
D: NA
CDR3: CASLIFEGGGTEAFF
DNA: TGTGCCAGCCTAATTTTCGAGGGGGGAGGGACTGAAGCTTTCTTT

V: TRBV29-1
size: NA
J: TRBJ2-6
D: NA
CDR3: CSVVDAGANVLTF
DNA: TGCAGCGTTGTAGATGCTGGGGCCAACGTCCTGACTTTC

V: TRBV5-1
size: NA
J: TRBJ2-1
D: TRBD2
CDR3: CASSGTGTSGDNEQFF
DNA: TGCGCCAGCAGCGGTACCGGGACTAGCGGGGACAATGAGCAGTTCTTC

V: TRBV6-5
size: once
J: TRBJ2-7
D: NA
CDR3: CASSADSTPYEQYF
DNA: TGTGCCAGCAGCGCTGACAGTACCCCTTACGAGCAGTACTTC